Following are 9 T cell receptor beta chains from one sample sequenced in a study of cytomegalovirus exposure and HLA in healthy donors. The PCR used 60 Vbeta and 13 Jbeta primers. Libraries were prepared by immunoSEQ multiplex PCR; TCRdb keeps only in-frame clonotypes and omits some of them. The data contain under 200,000 clones, roughly four fifths of them seen just once; the ten biggest clones take up around 0.52%. Sequences were obtained from PBMCs. The source of these receptors is a woman aged 50 to 60 in good health and CMV-seronegative.

This clone was recorded once. This chain links TRBV9 with TRBJ2-5, with D perhaps matching TRBD1 (5 bases). The length of the CDR3 is 13 residues. Trimming left V 0 bases short and J 8 bases short, with 11 bases between. CDR1 is SGDLS, CDR2 YYNGEE, per germline. CDR3 protein: CASSVDRQTTQYF. CDR3 sequence (DNA): TGTGCCAGCAGCGTAGATCGACAGACCACCCAGTACTTC.

The gene calls are TRBV29-1 and TRBJ2-1; 7 positions agree with TRBD2. The CDR3 extends over 15 amino acids. V gave up 3 bases and J gave up 4 bases; unmatched junction bases: 9. Looked up from germline, CDR1 is SQVTM and CDR2 is ANQGSEA. The CDR3 region has the DNA TGCAGCGTTGAGGCTGGGGAAGCGGGATACAATGAGCAGTTCTTC. Translated, it gives CSVEAGEAGYNEQFF.

The V gene is TRBV6-5, the J gene TRBJ1-2, with D perhaps TRBD1 (5 bases). Germline V gene data show CDR1 as MNHEY and CDR2 as SVGAGI. CDR3 length equals 15 residues. Trimming left V 3 bases short and J 3 bases short, with 14 bases between. The DNA for the CDR3 is TGTGCCAGCAGTTATCTCAGCCAGGGCGACTATGGCTACACCTTC. It yields the protein CASSYLSQGDYGYTF.

This chain links TRBV6-1 with TRBJ2-7, with D possibly matching TRBD2 (5 bases). This CDR3 has 14 amino acids. CDR1 is MNHNS, CDR2 SASEGT, per germline. Between the trimmed V and J ends, which lost 5 bases and 0 bases, there was a span of 11 bases. The CDR3 nucleotides are TGTGCCAGCAGTTGGGAGCCTTACTCCTACGAGCAGTACTTC. This translates into CASSWEPYSYEQYF.

The chain links TRBV28 to TRBJ1-2, with D maybe TRBD1 (6 bases). This CDR3 is built from 14 residues. Per the germline V gene, CDR1 is MDHEN and CDR2 is SYDVKM. Trimming removed 6 bases at V and 4 bases at J, with 15 bases between. CDR3 nucleotide sequence: TGTGCCAGCAGGGCACAGGGAAAGGGCTATGGCTACACCTTC. This sequence encodes CASRAQGKGYGYTF.

The CDR3 sequence is CASNPAGEVYNEQFF. The CDR3 DNA is TGCGCCAGCAATCCAGCGGGGGAGGTATACAATGAGCAGTTCTTC. This sequence joins TRBV10-1 and TRBJ2-1; 8 nucleotides match TRBD2. The CDR3 runs 15 residues. Germline V lookup: CDR1 WNHNN, CDR2 SYGVQD (reference sequence). With V trimmed by 7 bases and J by 4 bases, 9 bases remained unmatched.

This clone has more than one count but fewer than ten. V gene TRBV9 combines with J gene TRBJ1-5; TRBD1 is a possible D gene (5 bases). Per the germline V gene, CDR1 is SGDLS and CDR2 is YYNGEE. This CDR3 has 15 residues. Trimming shortened V by 3 bases and J by 0 bases, and 10 bases separated the two germline ends. The chain's CDR3 is CASSAGVNSNQPQHF. The DNA for the CDR3 is TGTGCCAGCAGCGCGGGGGTCAATAGCAATCAGCCCCAGCATTTT.

This chain joins TRBV5-1 and TRBJ2-7, with TRBD2 matching over 10 bases. Trimming took 0 bases from V and 7 from J; bases not matched to a gene: 7. The CDR3 spans 15 residues. Germline assignment: CDR1 SGHRS and CDR2 YFSETQ. In DNA form, the CDR3 reads TGCGCCAGCAGCTTGGGAAGCGGGAGGGCCAGGGAGCAGTACTTC. This translates into CASSLGSGRAREQYF.

The V call is TRBV29-1, the J call TRBJ2-1; 10 bases fit TRBD1. Germline V lookup: CDR1 SQVTM, CDR2 ANQGSEA. The V segment lost 6 bases and the J segment 4 bases; nucleotides outside the gene matches: 3. The CDR3 sequence is 13 residues long. The CDR3, as DNA: TGCAGCGTAGGGACAGGGGTTTACAATGAGCAGTTCTTC. Amino acids: CSVGTGVYNEQFF.